The 8 T cell receptor beta chains given below trace back to one sample, sequenced in a study of blood T cell repertoires in COVID-19. Sequenced by immunoSEQ multiplex PCR; TCRdb stores in-frame clones only, minus some. The table has some 250,000 clones, around 93% seen once. Sequenced material: PBMCs or T cells enriched from blood (not recorded which). The receptors were sampled from a human donor in a cohort exposed to, infected with or recovered from COVID-19 (not recorded which). The donor label of this sample is uncertain.

The rearrangement uses TRBV24-1 and TRBJ2-5; 7 nucleotides match TRBD1. The V segment lost 4 bases and the J segment 2 bases; nucleotides outside the gene matches: 3. From germline, CDR1 is KGHDR and CDR2 SFDVKD. The CDR3 loop spans 14 amino acids. The CDR3 region is CATSDPGQQETQYF. CDR3 nucleotide sequence: TGTGCCACCAGTGACCCGGGACAGCAAGAGACCCAGTACTTC.

The rearrangement uses TRBV4-2 and TRBJ1-1, with no clear D. The CDR3 has 16 residues. Looked up from germline, CDR1 is LGHNA and CDR2 is YNFKEQ. The V end was cut by 4 bases, the J end by 1 base, with 16 bases between. CDR3 residues: CASSRPLRRSNTEAFF. In DNA form, the CDR3 reads TGTGCCAGCAGCCGCCCCCTGCGGCGTTCGAACACTGAAGCTTTCTTT.

The gene calls are TRBV12-3 or TRBV12-4 and TRBJ1-5; D not resolved. V was cut by 4 bases and J by 7 bases, with 8 bases left in between. CDR3 length equals 12 residues. DNA for the CDR3: TGTGCCAGCAGTTCGATGGCCCAGCCCCAGCATTTT. This encodes CASSSMAQPQHF.

The chain uses TRBV5-1 and TRBJ2-5; D ambiguous. V shed 0 bases and J shed 5 bases, with 8 bases lying between them. Germline loops: CDR1 SGHRS, CDR2 YFSETQ. The length of the CDR3 is 13 residues. CDR3 nucleotide sequence: TGCGCCAGCAGCTTGGACGTCCGGGAGACCCAGTACTTC. This sequence encodes CASSLDVRETQYF.

This chain uses TRBV20-1 with TRBJ1-2; D remains ambiguous. The germline V gene has CDR1 DFQATT and CDR2 SNEGSKA (reference sequence). The CDR3 covers 11 residues. The germline V and J ends were trimmed by 4 bases and 9 bases, with 12 bases remaining between them. The CDR3 reads CSAKGVRSYTF. The CDR3 nucleotides are TGCAGTGCTAAAGGAGTCAGAAGCTACACCTTC.

A single count supports this clone. The V gene is TRBV5-8, the J gene TRBJ2-7, with 9 bases that match TRBD1. J gave up 4 bases and V 6 bases, and 8 bases lay outside the gene matches. Germline V gives CDR1 SGHTS, CDR2 YDEGEE. The CDR3 totals 14 residues. The CDR3 DNA sequence: TGTGCCAGCAACACCCGGACAGGGGAATACGAGCAGTACTTC. Translation: CASNTRTGEYEQYF.

The chain couples TRBV6-2 or TRBV6-3 to TRBJ1-1, with 7 bases identical to TRBD1. CDR1 is MNHEY and CDR2 is SVGEGT in the germline V gene. The CDR3 length is 15 residues. V shed 7 bases and J 0 bases; nucleotides not matched to a gene: 8. CDR3 in amino acids: CASIPDRIMNTEAFF. The CDR3 DNA is TGTGCCAGCATCCCGGACAGGATTATGAACACTGAAGCTTTCTTT.

The chain is built from TRBV11-2 and TRBJ2-1, with TRBD2 matching over 9 bases. With 5 bases clipped from V and 7 bases from J, the junction kept 15 bases outside the gene matches. The CDR3 contains 17 residues. Germline CDR1 is SGHAT and CDR2 is FQNNGV. CDR3 DNA: TGTGCCAGCAGCACCCCTCGGGTGGCGGGGGGGCCGAATGAGCAGTTCTTC. This gives the protein CASSTPRVAGGPNEQFF. The variable domain in full, with the rest retrieved from reference TRBV11-2 and TRBJ2-1, is EAGVAQSPRYKIIEKRQSVAFWCNPISGHATLYWYQQILGQGPKLLIQFQNNGVVDDSQLPKDRFSAERLKGVDSTLKIQPAKLEDSAVYLCASSTPRVAGGPNEQFFGPGTRLTVL.